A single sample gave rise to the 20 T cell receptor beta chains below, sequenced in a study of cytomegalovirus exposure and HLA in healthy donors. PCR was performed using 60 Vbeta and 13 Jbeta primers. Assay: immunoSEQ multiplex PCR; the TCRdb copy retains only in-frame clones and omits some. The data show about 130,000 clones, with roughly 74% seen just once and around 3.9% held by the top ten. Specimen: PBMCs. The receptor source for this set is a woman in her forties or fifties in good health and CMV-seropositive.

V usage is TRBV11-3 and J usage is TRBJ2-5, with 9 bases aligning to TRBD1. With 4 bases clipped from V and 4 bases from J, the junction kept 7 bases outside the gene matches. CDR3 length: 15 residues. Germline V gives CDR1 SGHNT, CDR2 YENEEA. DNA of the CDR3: TGTGCCAGCAGCTCGAACAGGGGGCTTGGAGAGACCCAGTACTTC. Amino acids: CASSSNRGLGETQYF.

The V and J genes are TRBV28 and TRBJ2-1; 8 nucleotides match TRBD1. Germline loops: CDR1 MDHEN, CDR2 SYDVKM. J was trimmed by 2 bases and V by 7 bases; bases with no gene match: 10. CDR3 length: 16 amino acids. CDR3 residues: CASTVTGAITYNEQFF. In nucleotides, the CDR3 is TGTGCCAGCACCGTGACAGGGGCGATAACCTACAATGAGCAGTTCTTC.

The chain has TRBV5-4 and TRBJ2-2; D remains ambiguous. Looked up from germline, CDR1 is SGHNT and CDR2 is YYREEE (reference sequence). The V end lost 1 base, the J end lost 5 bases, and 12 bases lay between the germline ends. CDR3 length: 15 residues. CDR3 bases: TGTGCCAGCAGCTTGCGAGGCGCGGAGACCGGGGAGCTGTTTTTT. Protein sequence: CASSLRGAETGELFF.

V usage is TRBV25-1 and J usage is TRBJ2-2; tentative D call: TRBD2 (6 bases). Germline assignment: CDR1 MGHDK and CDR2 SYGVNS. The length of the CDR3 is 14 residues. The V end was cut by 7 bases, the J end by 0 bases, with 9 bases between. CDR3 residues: CASMGLSNTGELFF. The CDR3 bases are TGTGCCAGCATGGGACTCTCGAACACCGGGGAGCTGTTTTTT.

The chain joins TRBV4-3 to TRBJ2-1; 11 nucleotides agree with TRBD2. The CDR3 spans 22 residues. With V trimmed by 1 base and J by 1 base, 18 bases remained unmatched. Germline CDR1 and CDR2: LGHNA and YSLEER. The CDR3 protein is CASSQVKRIAGGPSSSYNEQFF. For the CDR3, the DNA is TGCGCCAGCAGCCAAGTGAAGAGGATAGCGGGGGGGCCTAGCTCGTCCTACAATGAGCAGTTCTTC.

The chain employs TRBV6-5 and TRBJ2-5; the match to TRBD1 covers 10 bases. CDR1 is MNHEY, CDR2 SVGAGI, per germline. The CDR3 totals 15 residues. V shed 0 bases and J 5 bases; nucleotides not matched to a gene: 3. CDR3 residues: CASSYSTGGVETQYF. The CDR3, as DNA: TGTGCCAGCAGTTACTCGACAGGGGGCGTGGAGACCCAGTACTTC.

The CDR3 region has the DNA TGTGCCAGCAGCTTCACACAGGGTGGTGCTGAAGCTTTCTTT. This codes for CASSFTQGGAEAFF. The V gene is TRBV7-9, the J gene TRBJ1-1; D possibly corresponds to TRBD1 (6 bases). The CDR3 has 14 residues. V was cut by 3 bases and J by 6 bases, with 14 bases left in between. The germline V gene encodes CDR1 SEHNR and CDR2 FQNEAQ (reference sequence).

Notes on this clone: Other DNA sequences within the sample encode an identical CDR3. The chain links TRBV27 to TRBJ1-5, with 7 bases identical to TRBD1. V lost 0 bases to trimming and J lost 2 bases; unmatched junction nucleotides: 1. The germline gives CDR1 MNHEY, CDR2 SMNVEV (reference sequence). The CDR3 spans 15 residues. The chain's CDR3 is CASSLSTGGNQPQHF. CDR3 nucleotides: TGTGCCAGCAGTTTATCTACAGGGGGCAATCAGCCCCAGCATTTT.

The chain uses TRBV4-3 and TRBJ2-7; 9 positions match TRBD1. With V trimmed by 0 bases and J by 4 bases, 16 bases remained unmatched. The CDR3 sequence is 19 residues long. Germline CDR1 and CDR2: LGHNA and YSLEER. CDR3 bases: TGCGCCAGCAGCCAAGATTTAGAAAAACCGGGACAGGGCCTTTACGAGCAGTACTTC. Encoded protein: CASSQDLEKPGQGLYEQYF.

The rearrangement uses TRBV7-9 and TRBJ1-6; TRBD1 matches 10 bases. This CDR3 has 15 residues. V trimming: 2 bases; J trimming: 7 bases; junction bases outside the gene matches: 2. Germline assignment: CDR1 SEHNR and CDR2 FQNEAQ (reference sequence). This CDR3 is CASSLMGQGNSPLHF. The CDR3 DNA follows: TGTGCCAGCAGCTTAATGGGACAGGGGAATTCACCCCTCCACTTT. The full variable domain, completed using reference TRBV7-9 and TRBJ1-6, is DTGVSQNPRHKITKRGQNVTFRCDPISEHNRLYWYRQTLGQGPEFLTYFQNEAQLEKSRLLSDRFSAERPKGSFSTLEIQRTEQGDSAMYLCASSLMGQGNSPLHFGNGTRLTVT.

The chain's CDR3 is CASSESSPYGGGNEQFF. The CDR3 region has the DNA TGCGCCAGCAGTGAGTCATCACCCTACGGGGGGGGTAATGAGCAGTTCTTC. The chain carries TRBV10-1 and TRBJ2-1; the match to TRBD2 covers 8 bases. The germline CDR1 and CDR2 sequences are WNHNN and SYGVQD (reference sequence). V lost 0 bases and J lost 7; bases outside the gene matches: 11. This CDR3 spans 17 amino acids.

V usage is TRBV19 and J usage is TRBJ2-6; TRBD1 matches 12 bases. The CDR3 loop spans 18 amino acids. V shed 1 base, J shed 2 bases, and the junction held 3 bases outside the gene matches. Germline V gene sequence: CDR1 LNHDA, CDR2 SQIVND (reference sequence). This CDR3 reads CASSIAGTGGAGANVLTF. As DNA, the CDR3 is TGTGCCAGTAGTATAGCAGGGACAGGGGGCGCTGGGGCCAACGTCCTGACTTTC.

The CDR3 is CASSLDPGTPNTEAFF. CDR3 sequence (DNA): TGTGCCAGCAGCTTAGACCCCGGGACACCTAACACTGAAGCTTTCTTT. The chain has TRBV11-2 and TRBJ1-1; D is perhaps TRBD1 (6 bases). V dropped 0 bases and J dropped 2 bases, with 13 bases sitting between them. The CDR3 has 16 amino acids. CDR1 SGHAT and CDR2 FQNNGV come from the germline V gene.

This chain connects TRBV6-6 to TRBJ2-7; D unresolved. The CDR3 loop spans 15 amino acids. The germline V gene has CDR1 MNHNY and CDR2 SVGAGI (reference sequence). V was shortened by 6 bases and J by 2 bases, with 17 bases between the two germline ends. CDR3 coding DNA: TGTGCCAGCAGAAACTTCGGCGGTTCGGCCTACGAGCAGTACTTC. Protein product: CASRNFGGSAYEQYF.

This CDR3 reads CAIRTPQGADTEAFF. The CDR3 DNA reads as TGTGCCATCAGAACCCCTCAGGGGGCAGACACTGAAGCTTTCTTT. The gene calls are TRBV10-3 and TRBJ1-1, with 8 positions matching TRBD1. The length of the CDR3 is 15 residues. The germline V gene encodes CDR1 ENHRY and CDR2 SYGVKD. V shed 6 bases, J shed 3 bases, and the junction held 9 bases outside the gene matches.

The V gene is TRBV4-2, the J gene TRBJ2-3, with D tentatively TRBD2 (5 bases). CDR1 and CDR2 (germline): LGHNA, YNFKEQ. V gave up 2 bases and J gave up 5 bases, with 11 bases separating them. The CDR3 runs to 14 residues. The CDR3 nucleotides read TGTGCCAGCAGCCAATGGCTAGCCCAAGATACGCAGTATTTT. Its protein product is CASSQWLAQDTQYF.

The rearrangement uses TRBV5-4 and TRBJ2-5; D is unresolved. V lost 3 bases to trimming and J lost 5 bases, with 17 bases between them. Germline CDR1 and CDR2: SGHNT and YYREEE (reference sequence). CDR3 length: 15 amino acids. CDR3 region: CASSSRLVPGETQYF. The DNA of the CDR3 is TGTGCCAGCAGCTCACGATTAGTGCCCGGGGAGACCCAGTACTTC.

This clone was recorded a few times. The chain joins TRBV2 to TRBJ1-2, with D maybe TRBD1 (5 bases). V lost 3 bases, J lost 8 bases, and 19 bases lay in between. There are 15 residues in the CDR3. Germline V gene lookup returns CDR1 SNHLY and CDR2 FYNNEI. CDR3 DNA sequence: TGTGCCAGCAGTGACTGGGCAGGGCATGCAGAAGGCTACACCTTC. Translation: CASSDWAGHAEGYTF.

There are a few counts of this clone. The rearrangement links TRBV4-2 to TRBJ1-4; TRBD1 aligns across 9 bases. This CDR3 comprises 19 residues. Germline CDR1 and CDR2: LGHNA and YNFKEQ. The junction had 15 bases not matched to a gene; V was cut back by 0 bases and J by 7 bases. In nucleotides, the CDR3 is TGTGCCAGCAGCCAAGAAGGACCCGGGACAGGGTCTCTAAGTGAAAAACTGTTTTTT. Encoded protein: CASSQEGPGTGSLSEKLFF.

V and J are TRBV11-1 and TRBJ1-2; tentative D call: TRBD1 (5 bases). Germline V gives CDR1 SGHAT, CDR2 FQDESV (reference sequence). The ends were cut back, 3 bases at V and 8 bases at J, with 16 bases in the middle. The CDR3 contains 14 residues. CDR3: CASSFGAAGLGYTF. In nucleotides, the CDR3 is TGTGCCAGCAGCTTCGGGGCTGCTGGACTAGGCTACACCTTC.